The entry that follows covers one T cell receptor (beta chain) sequence. Blood specimens came from baseline, cycle 4 day 1, and cycle 7 day 1. These data originate in a study of OX40 agonist ivuxolimab in advanced cancers. Across the study: Dose-escalation subjects each had hepatocellular carcinoma, melanoma, renal cell or head and neck cancer. A male proportion of over 75% was recorded, with mean age approximately 56 years and range roughly 20 to 85.

The V end lost 10 bases, the J end lost 5 bases, and 23 bases lay between the germline ends. The CDR3 has 15 residues. Germline V lookup: CDR1 MNHEY, CDR2 SVGAGI. The data were produced by immunoSEQ multiplex PCR, yet TCRdb's version contains in-frame clones alone and is incomplete. The table shows 75,000 to 95,000 clones, with 80% to 95% occurring only once. This TCR came from an adult with an advanced solid tumor such as melanoma, head and neck, liver or kidney cancer. This rearrangement joins TRBV6-5 to TRBJ1-1; possibly TRBD1 for D (6 bases). The material sequenced was CD4+ or CD8+ T cells sorted from blood, taken in a trial of the OX40 agonist ivuxolimab. CDR3 sequence reads: CATLPGGSRWTEAFF. The CDR3 DNA sequence: TGTGCCACCCTACCCGGGGGCAGTCGATGGACTGAAGCTTTCTTT.